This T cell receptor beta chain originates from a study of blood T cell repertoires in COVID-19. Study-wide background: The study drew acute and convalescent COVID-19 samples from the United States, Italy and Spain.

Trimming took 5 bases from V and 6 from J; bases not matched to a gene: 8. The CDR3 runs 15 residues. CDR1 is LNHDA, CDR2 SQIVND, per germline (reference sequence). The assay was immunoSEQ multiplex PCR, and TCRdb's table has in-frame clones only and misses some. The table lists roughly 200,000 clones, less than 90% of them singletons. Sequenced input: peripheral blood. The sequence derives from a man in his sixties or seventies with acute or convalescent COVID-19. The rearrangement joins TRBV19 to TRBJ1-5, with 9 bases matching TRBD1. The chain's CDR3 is CASSARTGEGQPQHF. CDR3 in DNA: TGTGCCAGTAGTGCCAGGACAGGGGAAGGTCAGCCCCAGCATTTT.